The 13 T cell receptor beta chains presented below share a single source sample, sequenced in a study of graft-versus-host responses after intestinal transplantation (dated by TCRdb to the early 2020s). Intraepithelial and lamina propria lymphocytes were isolated from graft specimens using dithiothreitol, EDTA incubations and collagenase D digestion. Preparation of the library involved the immunoSEQ multiplex PCR assay. TCRdb mirrors the immuneACCESS table, restricted to in-frame sequences. Some clones are absent from its copies; in checked studies, under half trace to an unresolved V gene, and the reason for the others is unknown. In all, the sample holds just under 65,000 clones, and roughly 89% of those were seen once. The ten largest clonotypes hold about 1.7% of the sample. Material: ileum tissue, obtained roughly 390 days after transplant. These receptors were taken from a human patient who received an intestinal transplant, so some T cells may come from the graft donor.

This chain uses TRBV11-2 with TRBJ2-7; weak D call: TRBD1 (6 bases). V was shortened by 1 base and J by 0 bases, with 13 bases between the two germline ends. Per the germline V gene, CDR1 is SGHAT and CDR2 is FQNNGV. There are 16 residues in the CDR3. CDR3 region: CASSLGWTVSSYEQYF. The CDR3 DNA sequence: TGTGCCAGCAGCTTAGGTTGGACAGTGAGCTCCTACGAGCAGTACTTC.

V gene TRBV10-3 combines with J gene TRBJ2-7; 9 bases are shared with TRBD2. The CDR3 spans 16 residues. V lost 0 bases, J lost 4 bases, and 7 bases stayed unmatched. Germline CDR1 is ENHRY and CDR2 is SYGVKD. CDR3 DNA sequence: TGTGCCATCAGTGAGTCCGGGGCGGGAGGGCAGTACGAGCAGTACTTC. Protein sequence: CAISESGAGGQYEQYF.

This clone has a single count. Other DNA sequences in this sample translate to the same CDR3. The chain links TRBV6-5 to TRBJ1-3, with a weak D call TRBD1 (5 bases). Deletions cut 0 bases from V and 0 bases from J, with 9 bases between. The germline V gene has CDR1 MNHEY and CDR2 SVGAGI. The CDR3 runs 16 residues. The CDR3 DNA reads TGTGCCAGCAGTTACTCGATGAGGGGCTCTGGAAACACCATATATTTT. Encoded protein: CASSYSMRGSGNTIYF.

On this clone itself: At one boundary the junction diverges from the germline segment, which might be a read error. In the same sample, other DNA sequences code for this CDR3. The chain carries TRBV6-5 and TRBJ1-1, with a tentative D call TRBD1 (5 bases). The CDR3 consists of 15 residues. Per the germline V gene, CDR1 is MNHEY and CDR2 is SVGAGI. The CDR3 DNA is TGTGCTAGCAGTTACTCGGCAGGGAGGATGGCTGAAGCTTTCTTT. Amino acids: CASSYSAGRMAEAFF.

This clone was observed once. This chain connects TRBV2 to TRBJ2-6; D is undetermined. The CDR3 sequence is 12 residues long. Trimming cost V 8 bases and J 2 bases, with 4 bases left between them. The germline V gene has CDR1 SNHLY and CDR2 FYNNEI. The CDR3 bases are TGTGCCAGCCGGGCTGGGGCCAACGTCCTGACTTTC. Its translation: CASRAGANVLTF.

This chain links TRBV7-2 with TRBJ2-1, with 12 positions matching TRBD2. V lost 3 bases to trimming and J lost 9 bases; unmatched junction nucleotides: 6. The CDR3 totals 15 residues. The germline V gene encodes CDR1 SGHTA and CDR2 FQGNSA. The CDR3 here is CASSFHSLAGGEQFF. The CDR3 coding sequence is TGTGCCAGCAGCTTCCATTCACTAGCGGGAGGTGAGCAGTTCTTC.

V is TRBV11-2 and J is TRBJ2-3, with 7 bases lining up with TRBD1. This CDR3 contains 16 residues. From germline, CDR1 is SGHAT and CDR2 FQNNGV. J lost 2 bases, V lost 6 bases, and 11 bases had no gene match. The CDR3 coding sequence is TGTGCCAGCAGTTCTGACAGGACAGGATACACAGATACGCAGTATTTT. Residues: CASSSDRTGYTDTQYF.

This chain joins TRBV7-2 and TRBJ2-7, with 7 bases matching TRBD2. The CDR3 has 15 residues. V shed 1 base and J 3 bases; nucleotides not matched to a gene: 6. The germline V gene has CDR1 SGHTA and CDR2 FQGNSA. The CDR3 sequence is CASSLVAGDYYEQYF. In DNA form, the CDR3 reads TGTGCCAGCAGCTTAGTGGCGGGAGATTACTACGAGCAGTACTTC.

This clone has only one observation. The V call is TRBV5-1, the J call TRBJ2-1; 7 nucleotides line up with TRBD1. This CDR3 is built from 15 residues. J lost 4 bases, V lost 4 bases, and 8 bases had no gene match. Germline V gene lookup returns CDR1 SGHRS and CDR2 YFSETQ. The CDR3 sequence: CASSPDRVRYNEQFF. CDR3 nucleotides: TGCGCCAGCAGCCCCGACAGGGTACGGTACAATGAGCAGTTCTTC.

The count of this clone is one. The V gene is TRBV2, the J gene TRBJ1-5, with no clear D. V lost 4 bases and J 4 bases, leaving 11 bases between the germline ends. From germline, CDR1 is SNHLY and CDR2 FYNNEI. This CDR3 region has 14 residues. This CDR3 reads CASSGRLHNQPQHF. The CDR3 DNA sequence: TGTGCCAGCAGTGGACGGCTCCATAATCAGCCCCAGCATTTT. The whole variable domain, filled in from reference TRBV2 and TRBJ1-5, reads EPEVTQTPSHQVTQMGQEVILRCVPISNHLYFYWYRQILGQKVEFLVSFYNNEISEKSEIFDDQFSVERPDGSNFTLKIRSTKLEDSAMYFCASSGRLHNQPQHFGDGTRLSIL.

The rearrangement uses TRBV15 and TRBJ2-7, with 9 bases identical to TRBD2. Trimming took 0 bases from V and 5 from J; bases not matched to a gene: 8. This CDR3 contains 16 residues. Germline V gene lookup returns CDR1 LNHNV and CDR2 YYDKDF (reference sequence). The CDR3 spells CATSREKRGVLNEQYF. The CDR3 DNA sequence: TGTGCCACCAGCAGAGAGAAGCGGGGGGTCCTCAACGAGCAGTACTTC.

The chain has TRBV11-1 and TRBJ2-1, with 8 bases aligning to TRBD2. V dropped 5 bases and J dropped 7; count of bases not matched to a gene: 10. The germline V gene has CDR1 SGHAT and CDR2 FQDESV (reference sequence). The CDR3 length is 15 residues. CDR3 nucleotides: TGTGCCAGCAGCCTCGTGACGGGGGGGAAGAATGAGCAGTTCTTC. Its translation is CASSLVTGGKNEQFF.

This clone was seen a single time. The genes are TRBV29-1 and TRBJ1-5, with D perhaps matching TRBD1 (6 bases). The CDR3 covers 14 residues. Germline V gives CDR1 SQVTM, CDR2 ANQGSEA. Trimming stripped 4 bases from V and 2 bases from J, with 12 bases between. This chain's CDR3 is CSVAGGQGNQPQHF. For the CDR3, the DNA is TGCAGCGTTGCGGGGGGGCAGGGCAATCAGCCCCAGCATTTT.